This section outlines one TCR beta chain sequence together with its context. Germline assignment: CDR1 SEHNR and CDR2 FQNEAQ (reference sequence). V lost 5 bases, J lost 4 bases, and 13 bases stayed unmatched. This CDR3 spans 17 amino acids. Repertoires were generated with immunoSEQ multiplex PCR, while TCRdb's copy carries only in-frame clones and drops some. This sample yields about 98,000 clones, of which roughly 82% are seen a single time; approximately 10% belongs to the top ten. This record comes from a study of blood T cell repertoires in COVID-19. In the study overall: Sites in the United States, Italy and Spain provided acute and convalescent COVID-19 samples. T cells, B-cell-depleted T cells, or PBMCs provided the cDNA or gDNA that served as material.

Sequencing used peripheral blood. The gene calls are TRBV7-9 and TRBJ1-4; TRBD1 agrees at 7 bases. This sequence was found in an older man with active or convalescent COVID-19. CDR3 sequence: CASSPRDSQRGNEKLFF. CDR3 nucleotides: TGTGCCAGCAGCCCACGGGACAGCCAGCGCGGTAATGAAAAACTGTTTTTT.